This T cell receptor beta chain was sequenced in a study of CD8 T cells in ankylosing spondylitis. General study findings and limits: Disease-linked clones were reportedly significantly enriched in matched ankylosing spondylitis synovial fluid. Certain motif variants had earlier been reported in reactive arthritis synovial fluid and blood.

Note on this clonotype: Its target is not known.

TCRdb itself ran the 5' RACE reads through MiXCR, one entry per CDR3 protein. The sample shows about 260,000 distinct CDR3 sequences, over 15% of them seen only once. This CDR3 is built from 15 residues. J was trimmed by 15 bases and V by 2 bases; bases with no gene match: 9. The clonotype was recovered from a male donor with ankylosing spondylitis or in good health (not recorded which). Sample: blood, either unsorted or a sorted T cell fraction (not recorded which). This chain links TRBV12-3 or TRBV12-4 with TRBJ2-6, with 11 nucleotides matching TRBD1. For the CDR3, the DNA is TGTGCCAGCAGTTTAAGGACAGGGGGCTTATCCCCCCTGACTTTC. It translates to CASSLRTGGLSPLTF.